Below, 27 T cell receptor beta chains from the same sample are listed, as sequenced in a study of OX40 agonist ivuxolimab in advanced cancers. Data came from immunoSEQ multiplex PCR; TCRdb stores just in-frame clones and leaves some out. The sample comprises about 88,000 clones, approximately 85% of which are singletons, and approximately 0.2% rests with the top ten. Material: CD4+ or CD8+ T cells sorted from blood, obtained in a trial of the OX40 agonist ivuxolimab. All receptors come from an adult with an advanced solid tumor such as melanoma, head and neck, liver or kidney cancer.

Here the CDR3 reads CASRDRGPYEQYF. DNA of the CDR3: TGTGCCAGCAGGGACAGGGGGCCCTACGAGCAGTACTTC. The chain combines TRBV27 with TRBJ2-7; the match to TRBD1 covers 11 bases. The germline V gene encodes CDR1 MNHEY and CDR2 SMNVEV (reference sequence). Losses at the gene ends were 6 bases for V and 2 bases for J; bases not matched to a gene: 0. The CDR3 covers 13 residues.

This CDR3 is CASSWGLLYGYTF. The CDR3 DNA is TGTGCCAGCAGCTGGGGACTGCTCTATGGCTACACCTTC. The V gene is TRBV7-8, the J gene TRBJ1-2; D may be TRBD1 (5 bases). The germline V gene encodes CDR1 SGHVS and CDR2 FQNEAQ. The CDR3 covers 13 residues. V was pared by 4 bases and J by 4 bases, with 10 bases between.

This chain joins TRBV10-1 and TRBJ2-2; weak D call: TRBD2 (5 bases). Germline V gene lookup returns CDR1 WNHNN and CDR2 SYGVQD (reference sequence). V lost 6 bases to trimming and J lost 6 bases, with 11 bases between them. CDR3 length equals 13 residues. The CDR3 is CASSGWRAGELFF. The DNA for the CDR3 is TGCGCCAGCAGCGGTTGGCGGGCCGGGGAGCTGTTTTTT.

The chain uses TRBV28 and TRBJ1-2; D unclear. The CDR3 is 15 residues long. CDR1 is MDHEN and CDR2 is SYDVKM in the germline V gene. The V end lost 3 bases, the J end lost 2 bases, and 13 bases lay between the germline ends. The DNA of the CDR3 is TGTGCCAGCAGTTTGTGGTCGAGGAGAAACTATGGCTACACCTTC. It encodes CASSLWSRRNYGYTF.

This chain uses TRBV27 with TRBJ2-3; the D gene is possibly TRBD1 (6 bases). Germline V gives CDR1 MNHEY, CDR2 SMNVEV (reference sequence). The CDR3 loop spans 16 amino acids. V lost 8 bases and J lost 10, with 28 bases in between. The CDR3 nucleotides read TGTGCCAGCCGTAGGGAGCCGACTTCCCTTAAGGGGGCGCAGTATTTT. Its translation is CASRREPTSLKGAQYF.

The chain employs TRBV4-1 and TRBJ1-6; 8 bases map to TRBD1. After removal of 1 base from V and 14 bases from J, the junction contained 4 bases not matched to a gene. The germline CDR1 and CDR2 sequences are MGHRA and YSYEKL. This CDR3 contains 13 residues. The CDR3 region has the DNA TGCGCCAGCAGCCAAGTACAGGGGGAAGCCCTCCACTTT. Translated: CASSQVQGEALHF.

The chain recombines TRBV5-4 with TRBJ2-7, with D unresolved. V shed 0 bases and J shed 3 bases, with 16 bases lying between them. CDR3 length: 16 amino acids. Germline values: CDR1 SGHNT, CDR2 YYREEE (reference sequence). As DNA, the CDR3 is TGTGCCAGCAGCTTGGCCTCCGGCCGCTTTATCTACGAGCAGTACGTC. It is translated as CASSLASGRFIYEQYV.

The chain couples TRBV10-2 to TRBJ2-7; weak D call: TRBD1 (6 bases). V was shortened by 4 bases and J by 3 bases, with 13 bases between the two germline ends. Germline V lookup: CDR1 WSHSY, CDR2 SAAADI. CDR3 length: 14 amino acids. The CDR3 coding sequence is TGCGCCAGCAGTGCACAGGGTGAATACTACGAGCAGTACTTC. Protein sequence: CASSAQGEYYEQYF.

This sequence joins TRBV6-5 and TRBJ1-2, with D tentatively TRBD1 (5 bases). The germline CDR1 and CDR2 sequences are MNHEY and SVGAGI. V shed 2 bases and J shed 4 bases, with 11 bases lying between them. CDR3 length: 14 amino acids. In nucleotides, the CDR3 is TGTGCCAGCAGTTACCGGAGGCAGGGCTATGGCTACACCTTC. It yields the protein CASSYRRQGYGYTF.

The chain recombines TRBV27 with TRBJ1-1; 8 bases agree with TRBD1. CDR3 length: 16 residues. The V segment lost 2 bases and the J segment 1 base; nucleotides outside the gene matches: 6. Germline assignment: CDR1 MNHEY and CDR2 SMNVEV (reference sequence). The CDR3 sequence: CASSLALGTGNTEAFF. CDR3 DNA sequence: TGTGCCAGCAGTTTAGCCTTAGGGACAGGGAACACTGAAGCTTTCTTT.

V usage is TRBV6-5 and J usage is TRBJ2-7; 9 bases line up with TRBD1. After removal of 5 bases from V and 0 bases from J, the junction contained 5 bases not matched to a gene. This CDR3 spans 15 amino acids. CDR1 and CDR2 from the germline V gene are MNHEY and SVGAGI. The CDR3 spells CASSAPGQGSYEQYF. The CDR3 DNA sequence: TGTGCCAGCAGTGCACCGGGACAGGGCTCCTACGAGCAGTACTTC.

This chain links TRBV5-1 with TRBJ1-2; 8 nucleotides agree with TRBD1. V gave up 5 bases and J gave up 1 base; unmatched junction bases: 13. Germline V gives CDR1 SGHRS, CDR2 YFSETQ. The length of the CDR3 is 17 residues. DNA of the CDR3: TGCGCCAGCAGGTGGGGACAGGAAGCCTGGGGTAACTATGGCTACACCTTC. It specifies CASRWGQEAWGNYGYTF.

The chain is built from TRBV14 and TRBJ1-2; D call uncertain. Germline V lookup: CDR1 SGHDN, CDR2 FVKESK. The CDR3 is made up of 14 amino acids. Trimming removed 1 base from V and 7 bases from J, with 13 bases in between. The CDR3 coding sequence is TGTGCCAGCAGCCAAGCCCGCGGTGCTGGTGGCTACACCTTC. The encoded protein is CASSQARGAGGYTF.

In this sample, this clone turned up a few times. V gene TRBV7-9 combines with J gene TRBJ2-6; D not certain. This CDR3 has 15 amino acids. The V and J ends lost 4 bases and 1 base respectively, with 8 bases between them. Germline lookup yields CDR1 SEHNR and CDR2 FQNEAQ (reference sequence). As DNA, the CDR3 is TGTGCCAGCAGCTCCCCCTCGTCTGGGGCCAACGTCCTGACTTTC. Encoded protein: CASSSPSSGANVLTF. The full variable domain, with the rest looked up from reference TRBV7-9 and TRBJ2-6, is DTGVSQNPRHKITKRGQNVTFRCDPISEHNRLYWYRQTLGQGPEFLTYFQNEAQLEKSRLLSDRFSAERPKGSFSTLEIQRTEQGDSAMYLCASSSPSSGANVLTFGAGSRLTVL.

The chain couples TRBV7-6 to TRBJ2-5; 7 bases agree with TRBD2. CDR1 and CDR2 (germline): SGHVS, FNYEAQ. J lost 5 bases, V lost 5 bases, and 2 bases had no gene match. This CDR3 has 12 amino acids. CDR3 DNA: TGTGCCAGCAGCGGGGGAGGGGAGACCCAGTACTTC. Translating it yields CASSGGGETQYF.

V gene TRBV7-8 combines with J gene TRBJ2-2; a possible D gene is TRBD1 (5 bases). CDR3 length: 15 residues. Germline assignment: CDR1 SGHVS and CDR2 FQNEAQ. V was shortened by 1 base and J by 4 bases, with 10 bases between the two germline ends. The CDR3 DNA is TGTGCCAGCAGCTTAGGGGCAGGGTCCACCGGGGAGCTGTTTTTT. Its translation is CASSLGAGSTGELFF. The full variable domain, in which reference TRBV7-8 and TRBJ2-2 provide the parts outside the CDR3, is GAGVSQSPRYKVAKRGQDVALRCDPISGHVSLFWYQQALGQGPEFLTYFQNEAQLDKSGLPSDRFFAERPEGSVSTLKIQRTQQEDSAVYLCASSLGAGSTGELFFGEGSRLTVL.

The DNA for the CDR3 is TGTGCCAGCAGCCTGGGACAGGGGTACTACGAGCAGTACTTC. It yields the protein CASSLGQGYYEQYF. The chain links TRBV14 to TRBJ2-7; 10 bases map to TRBD1. Germline V gene lookup returns CDR1 SGHDN and CDR2 FVKESK. The CDR3 is 14 amino acids. J gave up 3 bases and V 4 bases, and 3 bases lay outside the gene matches.

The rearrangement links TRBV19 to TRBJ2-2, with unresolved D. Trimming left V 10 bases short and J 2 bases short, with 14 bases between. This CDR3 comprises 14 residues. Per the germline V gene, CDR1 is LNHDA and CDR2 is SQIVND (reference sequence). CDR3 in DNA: TGTGCCACCCCGGCGGATTTAAACACCGGGGAGCTGTTTTTT. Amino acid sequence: CATPADLNTGELFF. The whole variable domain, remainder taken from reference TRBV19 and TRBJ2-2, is DGGITQSPKYLFRKEGQNVTLSCEQNLNHDAMYWYRQDPGQGLRLIYYSQIVNDFQKGDIAEGYSVSREKKESFPLTVTSAQKNPTAFYLCATPADLNTGELFFGEGSRLTVL.

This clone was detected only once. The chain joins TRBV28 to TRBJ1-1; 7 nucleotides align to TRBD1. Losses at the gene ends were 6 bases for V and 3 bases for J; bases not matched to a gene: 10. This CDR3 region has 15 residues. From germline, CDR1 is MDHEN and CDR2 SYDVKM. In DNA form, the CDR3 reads TGTGCCAGCAGATATACAGGGGCGCGGGACACTGAAGCTTTCTTT. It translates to CASRYTGARDTEAFF.

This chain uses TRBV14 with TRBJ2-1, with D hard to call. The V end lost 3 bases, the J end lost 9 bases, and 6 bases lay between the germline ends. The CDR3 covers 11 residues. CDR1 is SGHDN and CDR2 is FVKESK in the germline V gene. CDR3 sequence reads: CASSQVREQFF. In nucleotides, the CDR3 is TGTGCCAGCAGCCAGGTCCGTGAGCAGTTCTTC.

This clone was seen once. CDR3 amino acids: CASSLVGSRGTGELFF. The CDR3 DNA reads TGTGCCAGCAGCTTAGTGGGCAGCCGGGGCACCGGGGAGCTGTTTTTT. This rearrangement joins TRBV11-2 to TRBJ2-2, with a tentative D call TRBD2 (5 bases). V lost 1 base and J 4 bases, leaving 13 bases between the germline ends. The CDR3 is made up of 16 amino acids. Germline loops: CDR1 SGHAT, CDR2 FQNNGV. Filled out from reference TRBV11-2 and TRBJ2-2, the complete variable domain reads EAGVAQSPRYKIIEKRQSVAFWCNPISGHATLYWYQQILGQGPKLLIQFQNNGVVDDSQLPKDRFSAERLKGVDSTLKIQPAKLEDSAVYLCASSLVGSRGTGELFFGEGSRLTVL.

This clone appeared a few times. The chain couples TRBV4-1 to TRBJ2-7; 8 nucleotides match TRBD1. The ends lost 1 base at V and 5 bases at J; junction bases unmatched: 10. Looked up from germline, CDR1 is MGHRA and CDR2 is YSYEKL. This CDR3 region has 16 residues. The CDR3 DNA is TGCGCCAGCAGCCAAGTGATGTCAGGGGGCGTGGACGAGCAGTACTTC. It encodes CASSQVMSGGVDEQYF.

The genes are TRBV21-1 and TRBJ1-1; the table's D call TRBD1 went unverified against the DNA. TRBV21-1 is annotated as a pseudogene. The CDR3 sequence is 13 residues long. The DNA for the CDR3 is TGTGCCAGCAGCAAAGGGCTGAACACTGAAGCTTTCTTT. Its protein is CASSKGLNTEAFF.

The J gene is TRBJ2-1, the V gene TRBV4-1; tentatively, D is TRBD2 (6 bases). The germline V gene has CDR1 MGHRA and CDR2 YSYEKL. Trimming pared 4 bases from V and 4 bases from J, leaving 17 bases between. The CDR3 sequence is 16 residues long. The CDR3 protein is CASSRTQPEGYNEQFF. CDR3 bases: TGCGCCAGCAGCCGAACCCAGCCGGAGGGTTACAATGAGCAGTTCTTC.

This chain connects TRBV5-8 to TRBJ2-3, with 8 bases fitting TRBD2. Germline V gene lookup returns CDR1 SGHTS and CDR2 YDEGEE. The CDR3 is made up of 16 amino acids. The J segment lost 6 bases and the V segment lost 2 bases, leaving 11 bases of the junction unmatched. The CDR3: CASSFSVTGGPDTQYF. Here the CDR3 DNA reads TGTGCCAGCAGCTTTAGTGTGACGGGGGGGCCGGATACGCAGTATTTT.

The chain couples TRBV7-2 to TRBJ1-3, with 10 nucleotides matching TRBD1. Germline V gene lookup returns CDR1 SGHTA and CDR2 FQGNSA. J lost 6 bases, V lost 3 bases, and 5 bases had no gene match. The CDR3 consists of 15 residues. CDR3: CASSFKGTGVNTIYF. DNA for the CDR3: TGTGCCAGCAGCTTCAAAGGGACAGGGGTAAACACCATATATTTT.

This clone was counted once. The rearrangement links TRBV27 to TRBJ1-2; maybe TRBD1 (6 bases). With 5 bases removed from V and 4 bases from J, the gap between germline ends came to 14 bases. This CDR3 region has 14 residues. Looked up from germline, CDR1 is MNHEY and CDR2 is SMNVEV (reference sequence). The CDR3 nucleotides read TGTGCCAGCAGTGGGGGGGCGCCCATCTATGGCTACACCTTC. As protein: CASSGGAPIYGYTF.